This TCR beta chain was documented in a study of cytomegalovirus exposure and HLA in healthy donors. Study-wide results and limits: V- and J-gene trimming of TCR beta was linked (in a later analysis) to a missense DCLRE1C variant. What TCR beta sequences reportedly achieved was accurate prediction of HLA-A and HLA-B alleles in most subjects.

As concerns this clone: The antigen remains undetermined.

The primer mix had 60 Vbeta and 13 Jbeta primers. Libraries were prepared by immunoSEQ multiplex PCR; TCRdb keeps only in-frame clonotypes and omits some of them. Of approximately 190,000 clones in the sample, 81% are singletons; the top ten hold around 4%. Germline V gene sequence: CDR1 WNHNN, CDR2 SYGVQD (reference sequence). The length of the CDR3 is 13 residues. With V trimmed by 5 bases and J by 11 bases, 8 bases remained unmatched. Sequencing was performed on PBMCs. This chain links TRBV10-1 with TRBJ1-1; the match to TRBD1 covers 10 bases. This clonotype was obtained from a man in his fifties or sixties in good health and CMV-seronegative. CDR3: CASSFPGQGFAFF. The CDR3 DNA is TGCGCCAGCAGTTTTCCGGGACAGGGGTTTGCTTTCTTT.